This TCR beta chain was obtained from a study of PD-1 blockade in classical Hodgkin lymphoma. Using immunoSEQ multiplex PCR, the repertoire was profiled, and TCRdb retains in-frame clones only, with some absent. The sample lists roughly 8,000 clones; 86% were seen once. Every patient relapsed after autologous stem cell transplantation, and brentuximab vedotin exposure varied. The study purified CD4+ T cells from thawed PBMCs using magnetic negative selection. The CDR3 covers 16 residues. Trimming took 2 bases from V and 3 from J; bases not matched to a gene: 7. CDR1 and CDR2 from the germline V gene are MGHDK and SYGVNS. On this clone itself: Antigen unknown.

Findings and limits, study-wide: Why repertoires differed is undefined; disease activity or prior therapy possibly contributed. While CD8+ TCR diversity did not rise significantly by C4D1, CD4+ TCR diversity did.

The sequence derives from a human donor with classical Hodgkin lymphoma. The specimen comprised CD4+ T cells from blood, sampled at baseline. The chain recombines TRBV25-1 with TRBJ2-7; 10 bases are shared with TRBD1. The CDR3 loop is CASSERLGQGGYEQYF. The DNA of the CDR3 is TGTGCCAGCAGTGAACGTCTAGGACAGGGGGGCTACGAGCAGTACTTC.